The rows below give T cell receptor beta chains drawn from one sample of a study of graft-versus-host responses after intestinal transplantation. No antigen is known for these receptors. Profiling relied on immunoSEQ multiplex PCR, and the TCRdb table lists in-frame clones only, not all of them. Among approximately 90,000 clones listed, about 90% were seen once. The sample consisted of unstimulated CD8+ T cells sorted from spleen or lymph node cells, taken before intestinal transplant. All receptors derive from a human donor who received an intestinal transplant. CDR3s include the opening cysteine and the closing phenylalanine or tryptophan. The D gene is left open where the match is weak. Not every row has a clone size; where given, it reads once, few, many or a size class.

d_call: NA
clone_size: NA
v_call: TRBV7-7
j_call: TRBJ2-1
cdr3_aa: CASSPGTNNEQFF
cdr3_nt: TGTGCCAGCAGCCCGGGGACAAACAATGAGCAGTTCTTC

d_call: NA
clone_size: NA
v_call: TRBV6-5
j_call: TRBJ2-3
cdr3_aa: CASSYSSQTSTDTQYF
cdr3_nt: TGTGCCAGCAGTTACTCGTCCCAGACTAGCACAGATACGCAGTATTTT

d_call: TRBD1
clone_size: NA
v_call: TRBV30
j_call: TRBJ2-3
cdr3_aa: CAWSRGQGAADTQYF
cdr3_nt: TGTGCCTGGAGTCGGGGACAGGGGGCCGCAGATACGCAGTATTTT

d_call: NA
clone_size: NA
v_call: TRBV23-1
j_call: TRBJ1-5
cdr3_aa: CASSQSGMRDIAWSNQPQHF
cdr3_nt: TGCGCCAGCAGTCAATCTGGTATGCGGGACATAGCCTGGAGCAATCAGCCCCAGCATTTT

d_call: NA
clone_size: once
v_call: TRBV19
j_call: TRBJ1-5
cdr3_aa: CASDNHSNQPQHF
cdr3_nt: TGTGCCAGTGACAACCATAGCAATCAGCCCCAGCATTTT

d_call: NA
clone_size: few
v_call: TRBV9
j_call: TRBJ2-1
cdr3_aa: CASSASQINEQFF
cdr3_nt: TGTGCCAGCAGCGCCTCCCAGATCAATGAGCAGTTCTTC

d_call: TRBD2
clone_size: NA
v_call: TRBV9
j_call: TRBJ2-3
cdr3_aa: CASSAGLAGGMDAVDTQYF
cdr3_nt: TGTGCCAGCAGCGCGGGACTAGCGGGAGGAATGGACGCAGTAGATACGCAGTATTTT

d_call: TRBD2
clone_size: NA
v_call: TRBV13
j_call: TRBJ2-7
cdr3_aa: CASSLGVAGREQYF
cdr3_nt: TGTGCCAGCAGCTTGGGGGTAGCGGGGAGGGAGCAGTACTTC

d_call: NA
clone_size: NA
v_call: TRBV27
j_call: TRBJ2-3
cdr3_aa: CASSHQYPVRGSSTDTQYF
cdr3_nt: TGTGCCAGCAGTCACCAATACCCTGTTAGGGGGTCTAGCACAGATACGCAGTATTTT

d_call: NA
clone_size: NA
v_call: TRBV4-1
j_call: TRBJ2-4
cdr3_aa: CASSQGRMGNIQYF
cdr3_nt: TGCGCCAGCAGCCAAGGGCGGATGGGGAACATTCAGTACTTC

d_call: TRBD2
clone_size: NA
v_call: TRBV5-3
j_call: TRBJ2-1
cdr3_aa: CASNDEAGGLGNEQFF
cdr3_nt: TGTGCCAGCAACGACGAAGCGGGAGGTCTGGGCAATGAGCAGTTCTTC

d_call: NA
clone_size: NA
v_call: TRBV10-3
j_call: TRBJ1-1
cdr3_aa: CAISESVGWDTEAFF
cdr3_nt: TGTGCCATCAGTGAATCGGTGGGTTGGGACACTGAAGCTTTCTTT

d_call: TRBD1
clone_size: NA
v_call: TRBV7-9
j_call: TRBJ2-7
cdr3_aa: CASSPTRDRPYEQYF
cdr3_nt: TGTGCCAGCAGCCCGACCCGGGACAGACCCTACGAGCAGTACTTC

d_call: TRBD1
clone_size: NA
v_call: TRBV4-2
j_call: TRBJ2-7
cdr3_aa: CASSHSGTDHYEQYF
cdr3_nt: TGTGCCAGCAGCCATTCCGGGACAGATCACTACGAGCAGTACTTC